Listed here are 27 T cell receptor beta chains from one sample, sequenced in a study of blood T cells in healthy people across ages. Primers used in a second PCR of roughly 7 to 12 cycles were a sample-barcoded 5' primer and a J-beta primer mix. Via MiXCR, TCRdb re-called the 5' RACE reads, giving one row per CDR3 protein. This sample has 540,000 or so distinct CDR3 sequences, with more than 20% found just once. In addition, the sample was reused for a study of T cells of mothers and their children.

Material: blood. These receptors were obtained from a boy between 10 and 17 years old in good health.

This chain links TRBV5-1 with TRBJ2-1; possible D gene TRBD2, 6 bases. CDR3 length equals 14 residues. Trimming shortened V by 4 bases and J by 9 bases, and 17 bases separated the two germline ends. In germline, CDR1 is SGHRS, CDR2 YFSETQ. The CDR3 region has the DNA TGCGCCAGCAGCGGAGGGACTCTTCGTACTGAGCAGTTCTTC. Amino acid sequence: CASSGGTLRTEQFF.

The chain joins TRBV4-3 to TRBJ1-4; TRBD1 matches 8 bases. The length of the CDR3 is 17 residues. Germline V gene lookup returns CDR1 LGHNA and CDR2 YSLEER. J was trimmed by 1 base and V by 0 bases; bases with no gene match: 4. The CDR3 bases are TGCGCCAGCAGCCAAGATCCGGGGACAGGAACTAATGAAAAACTGTTTTTT. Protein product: CASSQDPGTGTNEKLFF.

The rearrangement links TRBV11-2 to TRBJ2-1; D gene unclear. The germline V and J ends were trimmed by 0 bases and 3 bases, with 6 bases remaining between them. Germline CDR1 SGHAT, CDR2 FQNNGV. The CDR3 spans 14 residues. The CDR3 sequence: CASSLEVNYNEQFF. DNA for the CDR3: TGTGCCAGCAGCTTAGAGGTAAACTACAATGAGCAGTTCTTC.

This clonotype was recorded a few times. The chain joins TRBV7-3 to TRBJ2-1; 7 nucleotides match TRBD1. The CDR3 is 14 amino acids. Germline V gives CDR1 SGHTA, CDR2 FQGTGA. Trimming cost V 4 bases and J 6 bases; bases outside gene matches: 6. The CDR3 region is CASSYGTEFNEQFF. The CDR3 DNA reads TGTGCCAGCAGCTACGGGACAGAGTTCAATGAGCAGTTCTTC.

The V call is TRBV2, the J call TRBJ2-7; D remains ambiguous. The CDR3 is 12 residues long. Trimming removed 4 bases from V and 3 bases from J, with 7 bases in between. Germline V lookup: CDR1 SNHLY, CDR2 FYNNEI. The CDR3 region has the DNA TGTGCCAGCAGTGCGGTCGACTACGAGCAGTACTTC. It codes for CASSAVDYEQYF.

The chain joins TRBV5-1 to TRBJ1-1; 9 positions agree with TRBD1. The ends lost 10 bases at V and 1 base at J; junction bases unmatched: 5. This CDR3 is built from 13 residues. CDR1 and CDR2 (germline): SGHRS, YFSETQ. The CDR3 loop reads CAGEGQGNTEAFF. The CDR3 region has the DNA TGCGCCGGGGAGGGACAGGGGAACACTGAAGCTTTCTTT.

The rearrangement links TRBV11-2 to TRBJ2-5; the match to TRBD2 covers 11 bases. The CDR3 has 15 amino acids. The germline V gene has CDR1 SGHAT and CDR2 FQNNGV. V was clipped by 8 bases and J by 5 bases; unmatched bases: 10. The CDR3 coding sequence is TGTGCCAGCCGTCCCACTAGCGGGAGAGCGGAGACCCAGTACTTC. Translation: CASRPTSGRAETQYF. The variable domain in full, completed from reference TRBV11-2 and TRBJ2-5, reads EAGVAQSPRYKIIEKRQSVAFWCNPISGHATLYWYQQILGQGPKLLIQFQNNGVVDDSQLPKDRFSAERLKGVDSTLKIQPAKLEDSAVYLCASRPTSGRAETQYFGPGTRLLVL.

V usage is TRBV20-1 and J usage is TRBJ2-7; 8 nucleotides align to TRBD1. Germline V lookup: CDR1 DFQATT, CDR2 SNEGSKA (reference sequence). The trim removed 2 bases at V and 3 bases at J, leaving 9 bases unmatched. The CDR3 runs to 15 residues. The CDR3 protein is CSARYDRGNLYEQYF. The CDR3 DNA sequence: TGCAGTGCTAGATACGACAGGGGTAACCTCTACGAGCAGTACTTC.

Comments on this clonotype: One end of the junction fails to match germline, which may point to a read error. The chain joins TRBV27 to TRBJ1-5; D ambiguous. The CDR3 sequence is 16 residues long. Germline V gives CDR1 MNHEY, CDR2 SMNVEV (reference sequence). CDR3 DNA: TGCGCCAGCAGTTTATCCGGACGTTATAGCAATCAGCCCCAGCATTTT. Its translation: CASSLSGRYSNQPQHF.

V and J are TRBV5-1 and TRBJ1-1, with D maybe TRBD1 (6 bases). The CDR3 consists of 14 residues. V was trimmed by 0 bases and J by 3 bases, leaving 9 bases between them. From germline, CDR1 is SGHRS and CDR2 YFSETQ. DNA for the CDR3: TGCGCCAGCAGCTTGGACGGGGGCTACACTGAAGCTTTCTTT. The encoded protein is CASSLDGGYTEAFF.

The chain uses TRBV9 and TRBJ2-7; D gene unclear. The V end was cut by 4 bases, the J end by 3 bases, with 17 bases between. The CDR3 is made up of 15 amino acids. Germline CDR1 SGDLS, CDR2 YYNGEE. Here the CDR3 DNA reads TGTGCCAGCAGCCTAAATCCCGGGCAGAACTACGAGCAGTACTTC. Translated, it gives CASSLNPGQNYEQYF.

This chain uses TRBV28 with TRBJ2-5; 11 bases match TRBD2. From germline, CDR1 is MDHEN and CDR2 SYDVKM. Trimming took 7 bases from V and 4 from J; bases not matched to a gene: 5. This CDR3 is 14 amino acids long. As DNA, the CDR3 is TGTGCCAGCAATCTTAGCGGGGGGGGAGAGACCCAGTACTTC. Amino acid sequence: CASNLSGGGETQYF.

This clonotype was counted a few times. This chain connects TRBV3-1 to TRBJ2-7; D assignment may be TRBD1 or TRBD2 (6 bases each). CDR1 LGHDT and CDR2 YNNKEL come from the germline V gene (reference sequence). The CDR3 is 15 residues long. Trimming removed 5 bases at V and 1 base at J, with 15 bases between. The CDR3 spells CASSEIPGASYEQYF. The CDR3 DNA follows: TGTGCCAGCAGCGAAATTCCGGGGGCTTCCTACGAGCAGTACTTC.

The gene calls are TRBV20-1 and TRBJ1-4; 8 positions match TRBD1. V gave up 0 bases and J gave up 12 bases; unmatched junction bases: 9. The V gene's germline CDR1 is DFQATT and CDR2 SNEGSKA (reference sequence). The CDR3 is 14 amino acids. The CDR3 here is CSARDHRGVPQLFF. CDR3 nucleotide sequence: TGCAGTGCTAGAGATCACAGGGGGGTGCCCCAACTGTTTTTT.

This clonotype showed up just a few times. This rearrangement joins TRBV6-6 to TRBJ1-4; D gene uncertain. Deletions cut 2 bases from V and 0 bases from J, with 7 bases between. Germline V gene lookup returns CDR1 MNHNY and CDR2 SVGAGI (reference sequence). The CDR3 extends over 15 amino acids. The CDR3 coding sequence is TGTGCCAGCAGTTACGGGGAGTCAACTAATGAAAAACTGTTTTTT. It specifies CASSYGESTNEKLFF.

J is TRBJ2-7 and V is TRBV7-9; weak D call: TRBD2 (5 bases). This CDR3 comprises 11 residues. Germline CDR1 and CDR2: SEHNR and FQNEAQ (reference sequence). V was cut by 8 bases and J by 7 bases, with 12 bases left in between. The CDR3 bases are TGTGCCAGCGTGGGAGCCGAGGAGCAGTACTTC. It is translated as CASVGAEEQYF.

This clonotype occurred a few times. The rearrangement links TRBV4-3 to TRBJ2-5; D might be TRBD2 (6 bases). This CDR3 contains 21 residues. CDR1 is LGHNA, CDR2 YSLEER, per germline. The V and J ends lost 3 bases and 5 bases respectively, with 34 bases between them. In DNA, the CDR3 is TGCGCCAGCAGCCACCGCAGCAGCCAAGAGAAGAGTAGCGGCCCTGGCGAGACCCAGTACTTC. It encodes CASSHRSSQEKSSGPGETQYF.

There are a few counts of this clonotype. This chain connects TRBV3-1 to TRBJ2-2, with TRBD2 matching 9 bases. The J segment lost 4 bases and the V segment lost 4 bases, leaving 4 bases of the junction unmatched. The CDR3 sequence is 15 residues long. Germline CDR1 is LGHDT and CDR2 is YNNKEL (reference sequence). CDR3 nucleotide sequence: TGTGCCAGCAGCCTCGGACTAGCGAGCACCGGGGAGCTGTTTTTT. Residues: CASSLGLASTGELFF.

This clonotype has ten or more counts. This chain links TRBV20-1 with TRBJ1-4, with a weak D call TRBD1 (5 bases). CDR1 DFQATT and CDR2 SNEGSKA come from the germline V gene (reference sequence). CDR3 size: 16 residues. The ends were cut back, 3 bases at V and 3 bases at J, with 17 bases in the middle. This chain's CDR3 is CSARWGGGAANEKLFF. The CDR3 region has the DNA TGCAGTGCTAGGTGGGGCGGAGGGGCAGCTAATGAAAAACTGTTTTTT.

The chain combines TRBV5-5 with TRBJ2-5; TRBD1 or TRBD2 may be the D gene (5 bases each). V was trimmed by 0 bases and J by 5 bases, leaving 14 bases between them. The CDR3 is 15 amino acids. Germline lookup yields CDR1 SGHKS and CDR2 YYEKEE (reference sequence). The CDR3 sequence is CASSLEGTPGETQYF. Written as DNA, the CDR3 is TGTGCCAGCAGCTTGGAAGGGACCCCGGGGGAGACCCAGTACTTC.

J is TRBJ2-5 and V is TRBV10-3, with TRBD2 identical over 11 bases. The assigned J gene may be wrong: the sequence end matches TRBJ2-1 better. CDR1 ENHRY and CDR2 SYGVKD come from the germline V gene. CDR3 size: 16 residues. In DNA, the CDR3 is TGTGCCATCAGTGAGTCCGGGACTAGCGGCCACAATGAGCAGTTCTTC. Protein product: CAISESGTSGHNEQFF.

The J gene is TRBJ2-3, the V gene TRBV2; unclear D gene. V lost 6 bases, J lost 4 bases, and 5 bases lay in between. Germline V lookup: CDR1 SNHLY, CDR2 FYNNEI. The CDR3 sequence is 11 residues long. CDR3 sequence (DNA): TGTGCCAGCAGGGTCGCAGATACGCAGTATTTT. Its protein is CASRVADTQYF.

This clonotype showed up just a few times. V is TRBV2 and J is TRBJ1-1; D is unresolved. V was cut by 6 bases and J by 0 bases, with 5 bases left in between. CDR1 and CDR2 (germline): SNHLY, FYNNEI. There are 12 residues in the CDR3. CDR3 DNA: TGTGCCAGCAGGAGGATGAACACTGAAGCTTTCTTT. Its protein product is CASRRMNTEAFF.

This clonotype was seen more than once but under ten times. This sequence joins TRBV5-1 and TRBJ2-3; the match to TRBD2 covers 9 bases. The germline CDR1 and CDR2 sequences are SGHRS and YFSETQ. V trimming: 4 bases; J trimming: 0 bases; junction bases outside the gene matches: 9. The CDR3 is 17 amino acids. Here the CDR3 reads CASSPSVLAGSTDTQYF. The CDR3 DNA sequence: TGCGCCAGCAGCCCGTCCGTGCTAGCGGGAAGCACAGATACGCAGTATTTT.

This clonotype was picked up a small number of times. DNA of the CDR3: TGTGCCAGCAGTTACCCAGGTACTCAGCCCCAGCATTTT. Translating gives CASSYPGTQPQHF. The genes are TRBV6-2 or TRBV6-3 and TRBJ1-5; D not certain. CDR3 size: 13 residues. Per germline, CDR1 MNHEY and CDR2 SVGEGT. Trimming stripped 2 bases from V and 6 bases from J, with 8 bases between.

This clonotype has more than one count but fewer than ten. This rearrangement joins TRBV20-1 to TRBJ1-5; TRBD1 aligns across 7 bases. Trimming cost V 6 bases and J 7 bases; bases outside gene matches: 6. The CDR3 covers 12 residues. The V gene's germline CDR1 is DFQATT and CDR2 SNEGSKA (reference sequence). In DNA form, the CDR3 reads TGCAGTGCCCGACAGGGAGGGCAGCCCCAGCATTTT. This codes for CSARQGGQPQHF.

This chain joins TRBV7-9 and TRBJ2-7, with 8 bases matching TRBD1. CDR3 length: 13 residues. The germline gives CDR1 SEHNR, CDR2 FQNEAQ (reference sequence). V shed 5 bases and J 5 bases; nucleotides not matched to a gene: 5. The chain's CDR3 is CASSQQGDNEQYF. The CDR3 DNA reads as TGTGCCAGCAGCCAACAGGGGGATAACGAGCAGTACTTC.